This TCR beta chain was sequenced for a study of T-cell memory formation after mild COVID-19. Whole-study context: Among the donors, TCR clusters were largely specific to each donor.

TCRalpha and TCRbeta libraries used 5'RACE with constant-segment primers and UMIs. TCRdb re-derived calls from the 5' RACE reads in MiXCR, one entry per CDR3 protein. This sample has some 190,000 distinct CDR3 sequences, with around 19% found just once. Details on this clonotype: Its antigen is undetermined.

Trimming shortened V by 10 bases and J by 2 bases, and 15 bases separated the two germline ends. From germline, CDR1 is MNHNY and CDR2 SVGAGI (reference sequence). This CDR3 comprises 13 residues. Study observations and caveats: Largely, contracting CD4+ clones fell within CM and EM, and contracting CD8+ clones within EMRA. Second-wave clones with a day 37 peak had unconfirmed SARS-CoV-2 specificity.

This receptor was identified in an adult woman who had mild COVID-19 (a few samples of this study predate the infection). Cell type and time point are not known. Material for sequencing was PBMCs or a T cell subset sorted from them (not recorded which). The chain links TRBV6-6 to TRBJ2-7, with TRBD1 as a possible D gene (7 bases). The DNA of the CDR3 is TGTGCCATACGGGGGACAGCTACCTACGAGCAGTACTTC. Its translation is CAIRGTATYEQYF.